The 31 T cell receptor beta chains listed next were all sequenced from one sample in a study of blood T cell repertoires in COVID-19. Method: immunoSEQ multiplex PCR; TCRdb's copy keeps in-frame clones and lacks some. The table shows 250,000 to 300,000 clones, with approximately 87% occurring only once. Source material: peripheral blood. The receptor source for this set is a woman aged 25 to 39 with COVID-19, enrolled during active disease.

This chain uses TRBV27 with TRBJ1-2; tentative D call: TRBD1 (6 bases). Germline V gene lookup returns CDR1 MNHEY and CDR2 SMNVEV (reference sequence). CDR3 length: 15 amino acids. V lost 4 bases and J 8 bases, leaving 20 bases between the germline ends. The CDR3 nucleotides are TGTGCCAGCAGTTACTACTCCGACAGGCGTGGGGGCTACACCTTC. This gives the protein CASSYYSDRRGGYTF.

CDR3 DNA sequence: TGTGCCAGCAGCCCGACAGGGGCCTACGAGCAGTACTTC. As protein: CASSPTGAYEQYF. The chain combines TRBV5-5 with TRBJ2-7, with 8 bases lining up with TRBD1. CDR1 is SGHKS and CDR2 is YYEKEE in the germline V gene (reference sequence). The CDR3 loop spans 13 amino acids. The V gene end was trimmed by 4 bases and the J gene end by 2 bases; junction bases not matched to a gene: 2.

This chain uses TRBV2 with TRBJ1-1; 10 bases match TRBD1. From germline, CDR1 is SNHLY and CDR2 FYNNEI. The CDR3 runs to 13 residues. J lost 7 bases, V lost 5 bases, and 4 bases had no gene match. The CDR3 loop is CASSYRTGGEAFF. The CDR3 DNA follows: TGTGCCAGCAGTTATCGGACAGGGGGTGAAGCTTTCTTT. Full variable domain (rest looked up from reference TRBV2 and TRBJ1-1): EPEVTQTPSHQVTQMGQEVILRCVPISNHLYFYWYRQILGQKVEFLVSFYNNEISEKSEIFDDQFSVERPDGSNFTLKIRSTKLEDSAMYFCASSYRTGGEAFFGQGTRLTVV.

This chain joins TRBV9 and TRBJ2-1; 16 bases map to TRBD2. CDR3 length equals 16 residues. Germline CDR1 SGDLS, CDR2 YYNGEE. V dropped 5 bases and J dropped 3; count of bases not matched to a gene: 2. The CDR3 sequence is CASRGLAGGLYNEQFF. The DNA for the CDR3 is TGTGCCAGCAGGGGACTAGCGGGGGGGCTCTACAATGAGCAGTTCTTC.

The chain is built from TRBV6-1 and TRBJ1-2, with D perhaps matching TRBD1 (6 bases). The CDR3 has 17 residues. Germline values: CDR1 MNHNS, CDR2 SASEGT. V was pared by 1 base and J by 4 bases, with 19 bases between. The CDR3 DNA reads as TGTGCCAGCAGTGAAGGTTTCCCAGGGGAAGAAAGCTATGGCTACACCTTC. Translating gives CASSEGFPGEESYGYTF.

In DNA form, the CDR3 reads TGTGCCAGCAGTTTAGTCGGGGATTCACCCCTCCACTTT. Its translation is CASSLVGDSPLHF. The J gene is TRBJ1-6, the V gene TRBV12-3 or TRBV12-4; no clear D. V gave up 1 base and J gave up 8 bases, with 6 bases separating them. The CDR3 covers 13 residues.

The chain employs TRBV29-1 and TRBJ1-2; D gene unclear. Trimming shortened V by 4 bases and J by 4 bases, and 7 bases separated the two germline ends. CDR3 length equals 11 residues. Germline-derived CDR1 and CDR2 are SQVTM and ANQGSEA. The CDR3: CSVVGLYGYTF. CDR3 nucleotide sequence: TGCAGCGTTGTTGGACTCTATGGCTACACCTTC.

The chain recombines TRBV27 with TRBJ1-5; D is perhaps TRBD1 (5 bases). V was trimmed by 4 bases and J by 2 bases, leaving 15 bases between them. The CDR3 length is 16 residues. Germline assignment: CDR1 MNHEY and CDR2 SMNVEV (reference sequence). The CDR3 region is CASSSQGRGGNQPQHF. The CDR3 bases are TGTGCCAGCAGTTCCCAAGGGAGGGGAGGCAATCAGCCCCAGCATTTT.

The rearrangement links TRBV7-2 to TRBJ2-7, with D maybe TRBD2 (5 bases). Germline-derived CDR1 and CDR2 are SGHTA and FQGNSA. The V end lost 0 bases, the J end lost 5 bases, and 8 bases lay between the germline ends. The CDR3 runs to 13 residues. The CDR3 reads CASSLALAHEQYF. In DNA, the CDR3 is TGTGCCAGCAGCTTAGCCCTAGCCCACGAGCAGTACTTC.

The gene calls are TRBV2 and TRBJ2-3; D ambiguous. V was clipped by 8 bases and J by 6 bases, with 18 bases between them. Germline V gene data show CDR1 as SNHLY and CDR2 as FYNNEI. This CDR3 contains 14 residues. The CDR3 DNA sequence: TGTGCCAGCCTCGAAGTAAGAAGCGTCGATACGCAGTATTTT. Translating it yields CASLEVRSVDTQYF.

In this sample, this clone turned up once. The chain combines TRBV9 with TRBJ1-2; D perhaps matches TRBD1 (6 bases). The germline V gene encodes CDR1 SGDLS and CDR2 YYNGEE. Trimming removed 0 bases at V and 6 bases at J, with 18 bases between. The CDR3 length is 16 residues. CDR3 nucleotides: TGTGCCAGCAGCGTAGCTACTAGGGGGGGCGTAAATGGCTACACCTTC. This encodes CASSVATRGGVNGYTF.

A remark on this clone: In the same sample, other DNA sequences code for this CDR3. V is TRBV6-1 and J is TRBJ1-1, with no clear D. Germline CDR1 reads MNHNS; CDR2 reads SASEGT. This CDR3 contains 14 residues. V lost 1 base and J lost 1, with 7 bases in between. Here the CDR3 reads CASSEGTGNTEAFF. DNA for the CDR3: TGTGCCAGCAGTGAAGGCACCGGGAACACTGAAGCTTTCTTT.

The rearrangement joins TRBV14 to TRBJ1-2, with D maybe TRBD1 (6 bases). This CDR3 contains 16 residues. V was shortened by 4 bases and J by 6 bases, with 21 bases between the two germline ends. Germline V CDR1 and CDR2: SGHDN, FVKESK. The CDR3 loop is CASSPFSGTPKDGYTF. In DNA form, the CDR3 reads TGTGCCAGCAGCCCATTCTCCGGGACACCAAAGGATGGCTACACCTTC.

This clone was detected once. The chain couples TRBV10-1 to TRBJ2-7; tentatively, D is TRBD2 (5 bases). Trimming shortened V by 0 bases and J by 6 bases, and 12 bases separated the two germline ends. This CDR3 contains 14 residues. Germline V gene lookup returns CDR1 WNHNN and CDR2 SYGVQD (reference sequence). The CDR3, as DNA: TGCGCCAGCAGTGAGTCAGTACCTCGGGGCGAGCAGTACTTC. Translated, it gives CASSESVPRGEQYF.

V gene TRBV3-1 (or the pseudogene TRBV3-2) combines with J gene TRBJ2-1; 12 bases match TRBD2. V gave up 4 bases and J gave up 3 bases; unmatched junction bases: 4. CDR1 and CDR2 (germline): LGHDT, YNNKEL (reference sequence). The CDR3 runs to 16 residues. CDR3 region: CASSLLAGGLYNEQFF. DNA for the CDR3: TGTGCCAGCAGCCTCCTAGCGGGGGGGCTCTACAATGAGCAGTTCTTC.

Of note for this clone: This may be a read error: a much more frequent sequence differs by one nucleotide. V gene TRBV6-7 combines with J gene TRBJ2-7; D is unclear. TRBV6-7 is designated an ORF whose function remains uncertain. Trimming stripped 3 bases from V and 3 bases from J, with 3 bases between. The CDR3 has 11 amino acids. The CDR3 DNA follows: TGTGCCAGCAGTTATATCTACGAGCAGTACTTC. The encoded protein is CASSYIYEQYF.

The chain uses TRBV7-6 and TRBJ2-3; 15 nucleotides agree with TRBD2. After removal of 1 base from V and 5 bases from J, the junction contained 7 bases not matched to a gene. CDR1 SGHVS and CDR2 FNYEAQ come from the germline V gene. The CDR3 is 18 residues long. The CDR3 reads CASSLEVGLAGGVDTQYF. CDR3 nucleotide sequence: TGTGCCAGCAGCTTAGAGGTTGGACTAGCGGGGGGGGTAGATACGCAGTATTTT.

The V call is TRBV7-6, the J call TRBJ2-2, with D possibly being TRBD1 (6 bases). CDR1 is SGHVS, CDR2 FNYEAQ, per germline. Deletions cut 3 bases from V and 3 bases from J, with 14 bases between. The CDR3 runs 16 residues. The CDR3 sequence is CASSFKQGGDTGELFF. In DNA, the CDR3 is TGTGCCAGCAGCTTTAAACAGGGTGGGGACACCGGGGAGCTGTTTTTT.

The genes are TRBV9 and TRBJ2-5; perhaps TRBD2 as D (6 bases). V was trimmed by 0 bases and J by 3 bases, leaving 12 bases between them. CDR3 length: 15 residues. Germline V lookup: CDR1 SGDLS, CDR2 YYNGEE. CDR3 protein: CASSVGDRGKETQYF. CDR3 in DNA: TGTGCCAGCAGCGTAGGGGACCGGGGGAAAGAGACCCAGTACTTC.

The rearrangement joins TRBV29-1 to TRBJ1-5; 8 bases fit TRBD1. Germline V gene lookup returns CDR1 SQVTM and CDR2 ANQGSEA. There are 13 residues in the CDR3. The trim removed 7 bases at V and 4 bases at J, leaving 6 bases unmatched. The CDR3 sequence: CSATQGGNQPQHF. For the CDR3, the DNA is TGCAGCGCGACACAGGGGGGGAATCAGCCCCAGCATTTT.

A single count supports this clone. Other DNA sequences in this specimen translate into the identical CDR3. This chain joins TRBV9 and TRBJ1-1; 8 nucleotides align to TRBD1. Trimming at V came to 0 bases and at J to 4 bases, leaving 8 bases not matched to a gene. The CDR3 totals 16 residues. In germline, CDR1 is SGDLS, CDR2 YYNGEE. As DNA, the CDR3 is TGTGCCAGCAGCGTAGGGGCAGGGGGCAGGGGCACTGAAGCTTTCTTT. The encoded protein is CASSVGAGGRGTEAFF.

The CDR3 loop is CASNGGTVTEAFF. CDR3 DNA sequence: TGTGCCAGTAATGGGGGGACGGTGACTGAAGCTTTCTTT. V is TRBV19 and J is TRBJ1-1, with a possible D match to TRBD1 (5 bases). CDR1 LNHDA and CDR2 SQIVND come from the germline V gene (reference sequence). This CDR3 spans 13 amino acids. V lost 7 bases and J 5 bases, leaving 14 bases between the germline ends.

The J gene is TRBJ2-3, the V gene TRBV4-1, with 9 positions matching TRBD2. Trimming took 2 bases from V and 5 from J; bases not matched to a gene: 11. The CDR3 has 17 amino acids. The germline gives CDR1 MGHRA, CDR2 YSYEKL. This CDR3 reads CASSQRWAGGPVDTQYF. In DNA form, the CDR3 reads TGCGCCAGCAGCCAACGCTGGGCGGGGGGGCCGGTAGATACGCAGTATTTT.

This clone was observed once. The chain links TRBV28 to TRBJ2-2; D gene ambiguous. Trimming cost V 2 bases and J 6 bases, with 7 bases left between them. This CDR3 region has 13 residues. The V gene's germline CDR1 is MDHEN and CDR2 SYDVKM. CDR3 protein: CASSLGVPGELFF. The CDR3 DNA reads TGTGCCAGCAGTTTAGGAGTCCCCGGGGAGCTGTTTTTT. Full variable domain (rest looked up from reference TRBV28 and TRBJ2-2): DVKVTQSSRYLVKRTGEKVFLECVQDMDHENMFWYRQDPGLGLRLIYFSYDVKMKEKGDIPEGYSVSREKKERFSLILESASTNQTSMYLCASSLGVPGELFFGEGSRLTVL.

A remark on this clone: The same CDR3 also results from other DNA sequences found in this sample. The V and J genes are TRBV10-3 and TRBJ2-7, with 7 bases aligning to TRBD1. V was clipped by 4 bases and J by 0 bases; unmatched bases: 0. Germline V gene sequence: CDR1 ENHRY, CDR2 SYGVKD. This CDR3 comprises 13 residues. The CDR3, as DNA: TGTGCCATCAGTGGACAGGGCTCCTACGAGCAGTACTTC. It yields the protein CAISGQGSYEQYF.

This clone was picked up one time. The chain couples TRBV27 to TRBJ1-2, with D maybe TRBD1 (5 bases). Germline V gene data show CDR1 as MNHEY and CDR2 as SMNVEV (reference sequence). V was clipped by 0 bases and J by 6 bases, with 20 bases between them. This CDR3 region has 17 residues. The CDR3 region has the DNA TGTGCCAGCAGTTTATCCAGGGCTGGTTCCGCGATTAATGGCTACACCTTC. Translating gives CASSLSRAGSAINGYTF.

The chain recombines TRBV4-1 with TRBJ2-5, with 12 bases identical to TRBD2. CDR1 is MGHRA and CDR2 is YSYEKL in the germline V gene. Trimming took 2 bases from V and 1 from J; bases not matched to a gene: 2. The CDR3 spans 16 residues. CDR3 sequence: CASSQSLAGGQETQYF. In nucleotides, the CDR3 is TGCGCCAGCAGCCAATCACTAGCGGGGGGCCAAGAGACCCAGTACTTC.

J is TRBJ2-6 and V is TRBV6-4, with 10 bases aligning to TRBD1. Per the germline V gene, CDR1 is MRHNA and CDR2 is SNTAGT. The CDR3 totals 17 residues. J gave up 0 bases and V 7 bases, and 6 bases lay outside the gene matches. This CDR3 reads CASNGTGARSGANVLTF. CDR3 nucleotides: TGTGCCAGCAATGGGACAGGGGCCCGCTCTGGGGCCAACGTCCTGACTTTC.

The rearrangement joins TRBV28 to TRBJ2-7; 9 bases match TRBD1. The V and J ends lost 5 bases and 5 bases, in that order; junction bases with no gene match: 16. Germline-derived CDR1 and CDR2 are MDHEN and SYDVKM. The CDR3 sequence is 17 residues long. CDR3 DNA sequence: TGTGCCAGCAGTGCGACCGGTTCGGGACAGGGAAGCCACGAGCAGTACTTC. It yields the protein CASSATGSGQGSHEQYF.

J is TRBJ1-6 and V is TRBV5-1; D uncertain. This CDR3 has 12 amino acids. V was clipped by 5 bases and J by 5 bases, with 5 bases between them. The germline CDR1 and CDR2 sequences are SGHRS and YFSETQ. The CDR3 region has the DNA TGCGCCAGCAGTCAGAATAATTCACCCCTCCACTTT. Encoded protein: CASSQNNSPLHF.

Only one count was recorded for this clone. J is TRBJ2-3 and V is TRBV27; the D gene is possibly TRBD1 (6 bases). V was cut by 4 bases and J by 2 bases, with 25 bases left in between. This CDR3 region has 19 residues. Germline V CDR1 and CDR2: MNHEY, SMNVEV (reference sequence). The CDR3 nucleotides are TGTGCCAGCAGTTCGTACAGGGATACGGAAGCAGCAAACACAGATACGCAGTATTTT. Translating it yields CASSSYRDTEAANTDTQYF.